This is a list of T cell receptor beta chains from one sample in a study of technical replicates of blood from a handful of donors. TCRdb's copy holds only in-frame clones and misses some; the assay was immunoSEQ multiplex PCR. The sample lists over 45,000 clones, about 93% seen once, with roughly 3.9% in the top ten. Sequencing was performed on PBMCs. These receptors came from a human donor in good health. Some clones in this sample may be carry-over from other donors' samples. CDR3s include the opening cysteine and the closing phenylalanine or tryptophan. The D gene is left open where the match is weak. Rows may omit the clone size; those that give it use once, few, many or a size class.

D gene: .; clone size: medium-sized; J gene: TRBJ1-1; V gene: TRBV5-4; CDR3 DNA: TGTGCCAGCAGCTGGGGAGGGGGCACTGAAGCTTTCTTT; CDR3 protein: CASSWGGGTEAFF
D gene: TRBD2; clone size: once; J gene: TRBJ2-3; V gene: TRBV5-1; CDR3 DNA: TGCGCCAGCAGCTTGACTAGCGGGTACACAGATACGCAGTATTTT; CDR3 protein: CASSLTSGYTDTQYF
D gene: .; clone size: .; J gene: TRBJ2-1; V gene: TRBV9; CDR3 DNA: TGTGCCAGCAGCGCCGGGGGAAGCTCCTACAATGAGCAGTTCTTC; CDR3 protein: CASSAGGSSYNEQFF
D gene: .; clone size: .; J gene: TRBJ1-5; V gene: TRBV4-2; CDR3 DNA: TGTGCCAGCAGCCCGGGCAGGGATGGGTTCTCTCAGCCCCAGCATTTT; CDR3 protein: CASSPGRDGFSQPQHF
D gene: .; clone size: .; J gene: TRBJ2-1; V gene: TRBV7-6; CDR3 DNA: TGTGCCAGCAGCCCCAGTCTAGCGACCTCCTACAATGAGCAGTTCTTC; CDR3 protein: CASSPSLATSYNEQFF
D gene: TRBD1; clone size: .; J gene: TRBJ1-1; V gene: TRBV9; CDR3 DNA: TGTGCCAGCAGCGTAGCGCCAGGGGGGTTTGGCACTGAAGCTTTCTTT; CDR3 protein: CASSVAPGGFGTEAFF
D gene: .; clone size: .; J gene: TRBJ2-2; V gene: TRBV7-3; CDR3 DNA: TGTGCCAGCAGCTCTACTTCCTCGGTGAACACCGGGGAGCTGTTTTTT; CDR3 protein: CASSSTSSVNTGELFF
D gene: TRBD1; clone size: .; J gene: TRBJ1-2; V gene: TRBV5-6; CDR3 DNA: TGTGCCAGCAGCTTTATCGGATCAGAAGGACAGGGTGGCTACACCTTC; CDR3 protein: CASSFIGSEGQGGYTF
D gene: TRBD2; clone size: few; J gene: TRBJ2-5; V gene: TRBV6-5; CDR3 DNA: TGTGCCAGCAGACGGACAGCGGGGGGGCAAGAGACCCAGTACTTC; CDR3 protein: CASRRTAGGQETQYF
D gene: TRBD1; clone size: .; J gene: TRBJ1-1; V gene: TRBV25-1; CDR3 DNA: TGTGCCAGCTCCAAAGGACAGGGGCCAACTGAAGCTTTCTTT; CDR3 protein: CASSKGQGPTEAFF
D gene: .; clone size: once; J gene: TRBJ2-1; V gene: TRBV5-1; CDR3 DNA: TGCGCCAGCAGCTCCGCCGGGGGCTACAATGAGCAGTTCTTC; CDR3 protein: CASSSAGGYNEQFF
D gene: .; clone size: .; J gene: TRBJ2-7; V gene: TRBV7-6; CDR3 DNA: TGTGCCAGCAGCTTAGCGAACGGGGTTGGAGGCGAGCAGTACTTC; CDR3 protein: CASSLANGVGGEQYF
D gene: .; clone size: .; J gene: TRBJ2-2; V gene: TRBV5-6; CDR3 DNA: TGTGCCAGCAGTTCTAATCTTAGGGGGGGGCCCAACACCGGGGAGCTGTTTTTT; CDR3 protein: CASSSNLRGGPNTGELFF
D gene: TRBD2; clone size: .; J gene: TRBJ2-7; V gene: TRBV10-3; CDR3 DNA: TGTGCCATCAGTGAGGCCCGGACTAGCGGCGAGCAGTACTTC; CDR3 protein: CAISEARTSGEQYF
D gene: .; clone size: .; J gene: TRBJ2-1; V gene: TRBV20-1; CDR3 DNA: TGCAGTGCTAGACCTTACAATGAGCAGTTCTTC; CDR3 protein: CSARPYNEQFF
D gene: .; clone size: .; J gene: TRBJ1-5; V gene: TRBV7-9; CDR3 DNA: TGTGCCAGCAGCTTAGTATCAAATGCAGGAAGCAATCAGCCCCAGCATTTT; CDR3 protein: CASSLVSNAGSNQPQHF
D gene: .; clone size: .; J gene: TRBJ2-2; V gene: TRBV2; CDR3 DNA: TGTGCCAGCAGTCCGGACTTGAAGCTGTTTTTT; CDR3 protein: CASSPDLKLFF
D gene: TRBD1; clone size: .; J gene: TRBJ1-6; V gene: TRBV4-3; CDR3 DNA: TGCGCCAGCAGCCACACTACAGGGGGCAGCAATTCACCCCTCCACTTT; CDR3 protein: CASSHTTGGSNSPLHF
D gene: TRBD1; clone size: .; J gene: TRBJ2-7; V gene: TRBV10-3; CDR3 DNA: TGTGCCATCAGCAGGACAGGTCAAGACCTCGAGCAGTACTTC; CDR3 protein: CAISRTGQDLEQYF
D gene: .; clone size: .; J gene: TRBJ1-2; V gene: TRBV20-1; CDR3 DNA: TGCAGTGTCCAGCGGTCGGGTGGCTACACCTTC; CDR3 protein: CSVQRSGGYTF
D gene: .; clone size: .; J gene: TRBJ1-6; V gene: TRBV2; CDR3 DNA: TGTGCCAGCAGTGACAGAAGCTCCTATAATTCACCCCTCCACTTT; CDR3 protein: CASSDRSSYNSPLHF
D gene: .; clone size: .; J gene: TRBJ2-7; V gene: TRBV14; CDR3 DNA: TGTGCCAGCAGCGGAAGCACAGGGAGTCACCACGAGCAGTACTTC; CDR3 protein: CASSGSTGSHHEQYF
D gene: TRBD2; clone size: .; J gene: TRBJ2-7; V gene: TRBV6-5; CDR3 DNA: TGTGCCAGCAGTACAAGCGGGGCCTACGAGCAGTACTTC; CDR3 protein: CASSTSGAYEQYF
D gene: .; clone size: .; J gene: TRBJ1-2; V gene: TRBV4-1; CDR3 DNA: TGCGCCAGCAGCCAAGGCAGCCCGCTCGACAAATATGGCTACACCTTC; CDR3 protein: CASSQGSPLDKYGYTF
D gene: TRBD1; clone size: .; J gene: TRBJ1-3; V gene: TRBV25-1; CDR3 DNA: TGTGCCAGCAGTGGACGTCAGGGGGCGGGCGGAAACACCATATATTTT; CDR3 protein: CASSGRQGAGGNTIYF
D gene: .; clone size: .; J gene: TRBJ1-5; V gene: TRBV10-2; CDR3 DNA: TGCGCCAGCAGTGAGTCCCTTCATCAGCCCCAGCATTTT; CDR3 protein: CASSESLHQPQHF
D gene: .; clone size: .; J gene: TRBJ2-3; V gene: TRBV18; CDR3 DNA: TGTGCCAGCTCACCTACCTATAGCACAGATACGCAGTATTTT; CDR3 protein: CASSPTYSTDTQYF
D gene: .; clone size: .; J gene: TRBJ1-5; V gene: TRBV18; CDR3 DNA: TGTGCCAGCTCCCCGGGTGGAATGAACAATCAGCCCCAGCATTTT; CDR3 protein: CASSPGGMNNQPQHF
D gene: .; clone size: .; J gene: TRBJ2-7; V gene: TRBV7-9; CDR3 DNA: TGTGCCAGCAGCTCAGGACAAGACCCGTACTTC; CDR3 protein: CASSSGQDPYF
D gene: TRBD2; clone size: .; J gene: TRBJ2-1; V gene: TRBV6-4; CDR3 DNA: TGTGCCAGCAGTGACTCCGGACTAGCGGGGGGTAACGAGCAGTTCTTC; CDR3 protein: CASSDSGLAGGNEQFF
D gene: TRBD1; clone size: .; J gene: TRBJ1-1; V gene: TRBV2; CDR3 DNA: TGTGCCAGCAGTGCCCAGGGGGCTGGGAACACTGAAGCTTTCTTT; CDR3 protein: CASSAQGAGNTEAFF
D gene: .; clone size: .; J gene: TRBJ2-7; V gene: TRBV5-4; CDR3 DNA: TGTGCCAGCAGCTCAGGAGGGGCCCCAGCCTACGAGCAGTACTTC; CDR3 protein: CASSSGGAPAYEQYF
D gene: TRBD2; clone size: .; J gene: TRBJ2-1; V gene: TRBV6-4; CDR3 DNA: TGTGCCAGCAGTGACTCGATTCAGGCGGGAGGGACGGTCTTC; CDR3 protein: CASSDSIQAGGTVF
D gene: TRBD1; clone size: .; J gene: TRBJ2-5; V gene: TRBV11-1; CDR3 DNA: TGTGCCAGCAGCTCACAGGGGATTAAAGAGACCCAGTACTTC; CDR3 protein: CASSSQGIKETQYF
D gene: TRBD2; clone size: .; J gene: TRBJ2-1; V gene: TRBV13; CDR3 DNA: TGTGCCAGCAGCCCAGGGACTAGCGGGACCCCAGGTGAGCAGTTCTTC; CDR3 protein: CASSPGTSGTPGEQFF
D gene: .; clone size: .; J gene: TRBJ1-5; V gene: TRBV19; CDR3 DNA: TGTGCCAGTAGTATAGAGCGTTATCAGCCCCAGCATTTT; CDR3 protein: CASSIERYQPQHF
D gene: TRBD1; clone size: .; J gene: TRBJ2-3; V gene: TRBV19; CDR3 DNA: TGTGCCAGTAGTACCGGACAGGGGCGCACAGATACGCAGTATTTT; CDR3 protein: CASSTGQGRTDTQYF
D gene: .; clone size: once; J gene: TRBJ2-4; V gene: TRBV5-4; CDR3 DNA: TGTGCCAGCAGCTCACAGGGGACTGGCATTCAGTACTTC; CDR3 protein: CASSSQGTGIQYF
D gene: TRBD1; clone size: .; J gene: TRBJ2-3; V gene: TRBV15; CDR3 DNA: TGTGCCACCAGCAGAAGGGTGTCCGGACAGGGGACAGATACGCAGTATTTT; CDR3 protein: CATSRRVSGQGTDTQYF
D gene: TRBD1; clone size: .; J gene: TRBJ1-1; V gene: TRBV6-6; CDR3 DNA: TGTGCCAGCAGTTACCTGACAGGGTTGAACACTGAAGCTTTCTTT; CDR3 protein: CASSYLTGLNTEAFF
D gene: .; clone size: .; J gene: TRBJ1-1; V gene: TRBV7-9; CDR3 DNA: TGTGCCAGCAGGCAGTCAGGGGCGAGGACAACGAACACTGAAGCTTTCTTT; CDR3 protein: CASRQSGARTTNTEAFF
D gene: .; clone size: .; J gene: TRBJ2-2; V gene: TRBV5-1; CDR3 DNA: TGCGCCAGCAGCGGAAACAGGGCAGCGAACACCGGGGAGCTGTTTTTT; CDR3 protein: CASSGNRAANTGELFF
D gene: TRBD1; clone size: .; J gene: TRBJ1-4; V gene: TRBV7-9; CDR3 DNA: TGTGCCAGCAGCTCGGGAGGGGGCTTGAATGAAAAACTGTTTTTT; CDR3 protein: CASSSGGGLNEKLFF
D gene: .; clone size: .; J gene: TRBJ1-1; V gene: TRBV18; CDR3 DNA: TGTGCCAGCTCACCAAAGGAGGGTGACACTGAAGCTTTCTTT; CDR3 protein: CASSPKEGDTEAFF